This section outlines one T cell receptor (beta chain) sequence together with its context. The data were obtained in a study of T cell changes during pregnancy in multiple sclerosis. Trimming took 0 bases from V and 1 from J, leaving 9 bases between them. This CDR3 is built from 15 residues. The germline CDR1 and CDR2 sequences are LGHNA and YNFKEQ. Clones were sequenced by immunoSEQ multiplex PCR, and TCRdb holds only the in-frame ones, with some missing. The table records 70,000 to 95,000 clones, over 80% of them present only once. Sequenced material: peripheral blood, taken in the first trimester of pregnancy. This sequence originates from a female donor with multiple sclerosis, enrolled in a pregnancy study. The chain recombines TRBV4-2 with TRBJ1-2, with D unresolved. CDR3 coding DNA: TGTGCCAGCAGCCAAGACTTAAGCGGTAACTATGGCTACACCTTC. This sequence encodes CASSQDLSGNYGYTF.